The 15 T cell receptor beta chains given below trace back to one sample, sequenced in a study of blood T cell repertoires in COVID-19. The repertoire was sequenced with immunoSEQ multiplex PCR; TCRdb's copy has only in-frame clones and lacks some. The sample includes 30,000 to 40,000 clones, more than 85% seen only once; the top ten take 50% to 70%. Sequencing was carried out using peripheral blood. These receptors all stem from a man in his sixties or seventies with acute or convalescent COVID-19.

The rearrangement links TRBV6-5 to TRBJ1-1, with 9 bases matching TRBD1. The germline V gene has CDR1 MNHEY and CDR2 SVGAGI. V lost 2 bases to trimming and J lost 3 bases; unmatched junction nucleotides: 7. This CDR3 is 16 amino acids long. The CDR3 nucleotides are TGTGCCAGCAGTTACGGGGGGACAGGGAGCTACACTGAAGCTTTCTTT. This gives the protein CASSYGGTGSYTEAFF.

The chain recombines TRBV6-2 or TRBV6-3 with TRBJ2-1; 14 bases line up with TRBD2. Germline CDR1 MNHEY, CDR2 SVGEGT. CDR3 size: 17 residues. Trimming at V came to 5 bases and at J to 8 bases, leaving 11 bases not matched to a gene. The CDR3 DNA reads TGTGCCAGCAGTCCCGGACTAGCGGGGGGTTCTTGGGATGAGCAGTTCTTC. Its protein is CASSPGLAGGSWDEQFF.

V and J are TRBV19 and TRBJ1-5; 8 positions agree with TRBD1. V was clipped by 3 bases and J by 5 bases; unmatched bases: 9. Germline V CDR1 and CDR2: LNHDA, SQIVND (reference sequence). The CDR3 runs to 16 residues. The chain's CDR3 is CASSILNTGGYQPQHF. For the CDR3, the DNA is TGTGCCAGTAGTATCCTCAATACAGGGGGTTATCAGCCCCAGCATTTT. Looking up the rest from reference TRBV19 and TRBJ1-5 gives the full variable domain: DGGITQSPKYLFRKEGQNVTLSCEQNLNHDAMYWYRQDPGQGLRLIYYSQIVNDFQKGDIAEGYSVSREKKESFPLTVTSAQKNPTAFYLCASSILNTGGYQPQHFGDGTRLSIL.

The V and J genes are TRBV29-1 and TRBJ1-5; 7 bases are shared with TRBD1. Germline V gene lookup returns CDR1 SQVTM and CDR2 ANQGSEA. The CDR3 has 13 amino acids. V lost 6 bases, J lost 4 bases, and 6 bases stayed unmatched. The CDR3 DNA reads TGCAGCGTCCAGGGGGAGAGAAATCAGCCCCAGCATTTT. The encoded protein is CSVQGERNQPQHF.

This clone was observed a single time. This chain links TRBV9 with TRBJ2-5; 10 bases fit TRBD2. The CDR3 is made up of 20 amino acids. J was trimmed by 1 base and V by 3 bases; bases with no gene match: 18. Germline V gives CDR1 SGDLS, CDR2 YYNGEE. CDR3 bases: TGTGCCAGCAGCGGACTGCCTCGGGCTAGCGGGAGCACGATCCAAGAGACCCAGTACTTC. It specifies CASSGLPRASGSTIQETQYF.

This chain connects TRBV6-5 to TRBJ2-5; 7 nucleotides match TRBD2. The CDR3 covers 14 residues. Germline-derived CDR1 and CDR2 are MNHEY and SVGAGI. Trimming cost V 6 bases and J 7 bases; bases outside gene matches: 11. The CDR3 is CASSLDLWEGTQYF. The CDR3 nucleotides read TGTGCCAGCAGCCTAGACTTGTGGGAGGGGACCCAGTACTTC.

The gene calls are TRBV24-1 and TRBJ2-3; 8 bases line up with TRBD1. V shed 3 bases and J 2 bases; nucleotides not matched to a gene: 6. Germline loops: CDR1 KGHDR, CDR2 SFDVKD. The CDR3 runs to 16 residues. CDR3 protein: CATSDQTGEATDTQYF. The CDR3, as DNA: TGTGCCACCAGTGATCAGACAGGGGAGGCCACAGATACGCAGTATTTT.

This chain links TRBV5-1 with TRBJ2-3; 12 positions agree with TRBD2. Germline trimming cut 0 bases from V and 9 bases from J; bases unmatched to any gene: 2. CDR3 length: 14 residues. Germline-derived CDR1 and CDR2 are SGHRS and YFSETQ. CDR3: CASSLELAGGTQYF. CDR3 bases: TGCGCCAGCAGCTTGGAGCTAGCGGGGGGGACGCAGTATTTT. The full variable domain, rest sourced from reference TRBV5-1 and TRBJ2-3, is KAGVTQTPRYLIKTRGQQVTLSCSPISGHRSVSWYQQTPGQGLQFLFEYFSETQRNKGNFPGRFSGRQFSNSRSEMNVSTLELGDSALYLCASSLELAGGTQYFGPGTRLTVL.

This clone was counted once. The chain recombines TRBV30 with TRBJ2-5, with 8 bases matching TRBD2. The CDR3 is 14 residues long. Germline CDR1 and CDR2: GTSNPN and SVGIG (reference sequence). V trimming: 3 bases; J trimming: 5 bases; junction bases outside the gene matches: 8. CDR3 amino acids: CAWSQRGISETQYF. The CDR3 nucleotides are TGTGCCTGGAGCCAGCGGGGGATATCTGAGACCCAGTACTTC. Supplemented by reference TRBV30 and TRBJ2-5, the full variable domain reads SQTIHQWPATLVQPVGSPLSLECTVEGTSNPNLYWYRQAAGRGLQLLFYSVGIGQISSEVPQNLSASRPQDRQFILSSKKLLLSDSGFYLCAWSQRGISETQYFGPGTRLLVL.

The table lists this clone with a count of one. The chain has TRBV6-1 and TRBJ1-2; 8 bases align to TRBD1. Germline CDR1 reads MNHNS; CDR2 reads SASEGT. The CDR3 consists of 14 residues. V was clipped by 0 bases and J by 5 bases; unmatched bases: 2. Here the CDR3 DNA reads TGTGCCAGCAGTGAAGCCGGGACAGGATATGGCTACACCTTC. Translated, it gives CASSEAGTGYGYTF.

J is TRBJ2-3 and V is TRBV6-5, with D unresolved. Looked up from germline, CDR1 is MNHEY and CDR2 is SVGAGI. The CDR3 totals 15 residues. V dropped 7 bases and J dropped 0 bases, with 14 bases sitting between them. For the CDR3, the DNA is TGTGCCAGCACTGGCGGAGATTCTAGCACAGATACGCAGTATTTT. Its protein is CASTGGDSSTDTQYF.

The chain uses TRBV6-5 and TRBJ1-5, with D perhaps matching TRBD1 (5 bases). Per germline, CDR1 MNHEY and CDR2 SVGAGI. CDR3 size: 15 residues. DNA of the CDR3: TGTGCTTCCCAGTGGGGAAGGGGCGGCAATCAGCCCCAGCATTTT. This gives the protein CASQWGRGGNQPQHF.

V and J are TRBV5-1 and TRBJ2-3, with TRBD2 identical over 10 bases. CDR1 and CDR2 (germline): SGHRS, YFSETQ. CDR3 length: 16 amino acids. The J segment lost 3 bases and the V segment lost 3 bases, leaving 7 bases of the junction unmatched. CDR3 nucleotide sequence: TGCGCCAGCAGCTCGTTAGCGGGGGGCAGGACAGATACGCAGTATTTT. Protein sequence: CASSSLAGGRTDTQYF.

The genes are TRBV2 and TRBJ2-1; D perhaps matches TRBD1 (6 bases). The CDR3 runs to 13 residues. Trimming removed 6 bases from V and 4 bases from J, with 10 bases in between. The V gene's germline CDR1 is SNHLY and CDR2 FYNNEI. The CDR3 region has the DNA TGTGCCAGCAGCGTACAGGGATACAATGAGCAGTTCTTC. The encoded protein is CASSVQGYNEQFF.

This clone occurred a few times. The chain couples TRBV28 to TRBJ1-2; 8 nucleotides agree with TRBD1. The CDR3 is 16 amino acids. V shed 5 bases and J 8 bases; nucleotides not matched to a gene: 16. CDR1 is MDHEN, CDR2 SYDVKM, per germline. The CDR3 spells CASSGLEQGEIWGYTF. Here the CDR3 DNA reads TGTGCCAGCAGTGGATTGGAACAGGGGGAAATCTGGGGCTACACCTTC.